The rows below give T cell receptor beta chains drawn from one sample of a study of blood T cells in healthy people across ages. Via MiXCR, TCRdb re-called the 5' RACE reads, giving one row per CDR3 protein. The table records hundreds of thousands of distinct CDR3 sequences, approximately 52% of them present only once. The sample consisted of blood. The receptor set was obtained from a woman older than 75 in good health. Each CDR3 is given with its conserved first and last residue. The order of the fields is clone size, V gene, J gene, D gene, CDR3 DNA, CDR3 protein. The D gene is left open where the match is weak. Clone size appears in some rows only: once, few, many, or a class for an expanded clone.

>.|TRBV2|TRBJ2-4|.
TGTGCCAGCAGTGAAGCCCCCCGGGGCATTCAGTACTTC
CASSEAPRGIQYF
>.|TRBV3-1|TRBJ2-5|.
TGTGCCAGCAGACCGACGATGGGGGCTGTTGGTTCGACCAATGAGCAGTACTTC
CASRPTMGAVGSTNEQYF
>.|TRBV27|TRBJ2-4|TRBD2
TGTGCCAGCAGTCCGGCGGGGGGCAACATTCAGTACTTC
CASSPAGGNIQYF
>.|TRBV14|TRBJ1-6|.
TGTGCCAGCAGCCTTTACTTACATTCACCCCTCCACTTT
CASSLYLHSPLHF
>.|TRBV20-1|TRBJ2-2|TRBD2
TGCAGTGCTAGAGGCGGGGGACTAGCGGGAATAGGGACCGGGGAGCTGTTTTTT
CSARGGGLAGIGTGELFF
>.|TRBV9|TRBJ2-5|.
TGTGCCAGCAGCCCTGGGATTGAAGAGACCCAGTACTTC
CASSPGIEETQYF
>few|TRBV6-5|TRBJ2-1|TRBD1
TGTGCCAGCAGTGACAGGGGGAGCTCCTACAATGAGCAGTTCTTC
CASSDRGSSYNEQFF
>.|TRBV5-1|TRBJ2-1|.
TGCGCCAGCAGTGCCACTAGAGCGGACCTAAATGAGCAGTTCTTC
CASSATRADLNEQFF
>.|TRBV28|TRBJ2-5|.
TGTGCCAGCAGACGGCACGCGGTCGGGGAGCAGTACTTC
CASRRHAVGEQYF
>.|TRBV28|TRBJ2-2|.
TGTGCCAGCAGTTTGGTTAGCGGACGCACCGGGGAGCTGTTTTTT
CASSLVSGRTGELFF
>.|TRBV1|TRBJ2-3|.
TGCACCAGCCGACTATTGGGTCTAGCGGAGACAGATACGCAGTATTTT
CTSRLLGLAETDTQYF
>few|TRBV6-5|TRBJ2-1|TRBD2
TGTGCCAGCAGTGCTCGTGGACTAGCGGCCCGTCGGCAGTTCTTC
CASSARGLAARRQFF
>.|TRBV9|TRBJ1-2|.
TGTGCCAGCAGCCGATATGACACAGACTCAAATGGCTACACCTTC
CASSRYDTDSNGYTF
>many|TRBV5-5|TRBJ2-7|.
TGTGCCAGCAGCTGGACAGCCACCTACGAGCAGTACTTC
CASSWTATYEQYF
>once|TRBV7-2|TRBJ2-6|.
TGTGCCAGCAGCTTATACTGGAATTCTGGGGCCAACGTCCTGACTTTC
CASSLYWNSGANVLTF
>once|TRBV4-2|TRBJ2-3|.
TGTGCCAGCAGCCAACAAGCAAATACGCAGTATTTT
CASSQQANTQYF
>.|TRBV20-1|TRBJ2-5|TRBD1
TGCAGTGCTCCCGACCACGACAGGGGGAATAGCAATGAGCAGTACTTC
CSAPDHDRGNSNEQYF
>.|TRBV9|TRBJ2-3|TRBD2
TGTGCCAGCAGCGTAACGGGGGGGCCAGCATATACGCAGTATTTT
CASSVTGGPAYTQYF
>.|TRBV15|TRBJ2-4|TRBD1
TGTGCCACCAGCAGAGTGAGAGGACAGGGGAGTGAGCAGTACTTC
CATSRVRGQGSEQYF
>.|TRBV20-1|TRBJ1-5|.
TGCAGTGCCAGAGGGGGATCGGGACCATGGCAGCCCCAGCATTTT
CSARGGSGPWQPQHF
>.|TRBV29-1|TRBJ2-7|.
TGCAGCGTTGCACGGACGGAAGGTAGTTACGAGCAGTACTTC
CSVARTEGSYEQYF
>few|TRBV9|TRBJ2-3|.
TGTGCCAGCAGCATCGGGGCGCTCTCGTCCACAGATACGCAGTATTTT
CASSIGALSSTDTQYF
>.|TRBV28|TRBJ2-3|TRBD2
TGTGCCAGCAGTTTATCGGCCCCCGGGACTAGCGGGAGAGGTACGCAGTATTTT
CASSLSAPGTSGRGTQYF
>.|TRBV5-1|TRBJ2-1|.
TGCGCCAGCAGCTTGGTTTTCGGAGGGGGGAGAGGGAATGAGCAGTTCTTC
CASSLVFGGGRGNEQFF
>few|TRBV28|TRBJ1-5|.
TGTGCCAGCACACTCCCTGGGGGTGCCAAGCATTTT
CASTLPGGAKHF
>many|TRBV20-1|TRBJ2-5|.
TGCAGTGCTAGAGATGGTGCAGGGCCCGTGACACAAGAGACCCAGTACTTC
CSARDGAGPVTQETQYF
>.|TRBV6-2/TRBV6-3|TRBJ2-1|.
TGTGCCAGCAGTGACGTGGGTTCCAATGAGCAGTTCTTC
CASSDVGSNEQFF
>many|TRBV29-1|TRBJ1-2|TRBD1
TGCAGCGTTTATGGGCGCAGGGGGGTCGCCTATGGCTACACCTTC
CSVYGRRGVAYGYTF
>few|TRBV29-1|TRBJ2-5|.
TGCAGCGTTGAATGGAAGGGTTTTGGGGGCAATGAGCAGTACTTC
CSVEWKGFGGNEQYF
>few|TRBV30|TRBJ1-2|.
TGTGCCTGGAGCCAGAAAATTGGGGGGTTTTTCGGCTACACCTTC
CAWSQKIGGFFGYTF
>.|TRBV7-9|TRBJ2-3|.
TGTGCCAGCAGCATAACTACAGATACGCAGTATTTT
CASSITTDTQYF
>.|TRBV29-1|TRBJ1-1|.
TGCAGCGTTGTATGGAGGGAGACAGCCTTAAACACTGAAGCTTTCTTT
CSVVWRETALNTEAFF
>.|TRBV9|TRBJ1-2|.
TGTGCCAGCAGCGTAGACCCCGTCCGTACAGGGATCGGGAACTATGGCTACACCTTC
CASSVDPVRTGIGNYGYTF
>.|TRBV7-3|TRBJ2-7|TRBD1
TGTGCCAGCAGCTGGGGACAGGGAGGCGAGCAGTACTTC
CASSWGQGGEQYF
>many|TRBV5-1|TRBJ2-7|.
TGTGCCAGCAGTTTCTCCAGCTACGAGCAGTACTTC
CASSFSSYEQYF
>.|TRBV5-4|TRBJ2-7|.
TGTGCCAGCAGCCCCCGGACTTCTATGGGGGAGCAGTACTTC
CASSPRTSMGEQYF